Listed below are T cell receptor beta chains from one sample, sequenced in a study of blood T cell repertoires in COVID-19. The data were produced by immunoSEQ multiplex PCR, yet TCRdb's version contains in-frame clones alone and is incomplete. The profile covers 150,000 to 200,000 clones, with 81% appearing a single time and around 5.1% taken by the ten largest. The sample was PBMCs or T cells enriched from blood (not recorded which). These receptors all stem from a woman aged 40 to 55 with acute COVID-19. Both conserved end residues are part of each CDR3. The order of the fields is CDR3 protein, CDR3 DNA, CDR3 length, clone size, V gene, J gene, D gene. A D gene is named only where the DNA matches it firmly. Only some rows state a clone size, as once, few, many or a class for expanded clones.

CASSKSQEKLFF	TGTGCCAGCAGTAAATCCCAGGAAAAACTGTTTTTT	12	NA	TRBV25-1	TRBJ1-4	NA
CSASPSGRETQYF	TGCAGTGCTAGTCCTAGCGGGAGAGAGACCCAGTACTTC	13	NA	TRBV20-1	TRBJ2-5	TRBD2
CASSQPALARETGTDTQYF	TGTGCCAGCAGCCAACCCGCCCTAGCTCGGGAGACCGGCACAGATACGCAGTATTTT	19	NA	TRBV4-2	TRBJ2-3	NA
CASSLDLAVNNEQFF	TGTGCCAGCAGCTTGGACCTAGCGGTAAACAATGAGCAGTTCTTC	15	NA	TRBV5-4	TRBJ2-1	TRBD2
CASSANRQGRTEAFF	TGTGCCAGCAGCGCCAATCGACAGGGGCGGACTGAAGCTTTCTTT	15	few	TRBV6-5	TRBJ1-1	TRBD1
CASTPSTDTQYF	TGTGCCAGCACCCCTAGCACAGATACGCAGTATTTT	12	NA	TRBV2	TRBJ2-3	NA
CASRTGGNYGYTF	TGTGCCAGTAGAACAGGGGGAAACTATGGCTACACCTTC	13	NA	TRBV19	TRBJ1-2	TRBD1
CASSRTGSTDTQYF	TGTGCCAGCAGTCGGACAGGTTCCACAGATACGCAGTATTTT	14	once	TRBV27	TRBJ2-3	TRBD1
CASRDLAGASYNEQFF	TGTGCCAGCAGAGATCTAGCGGGAGCGTCCTACAATGAGCAGTTCTTC	16	NA	TRBV28	TRBJ2-1	TRBD2
CATSDSLYGNRAVGSTDTQYF	TGTGCCACCAGTGATTCACTCTACGGGAATCGTGCCGTGGGTAGCACAGATACGCAGTATTTT	21	NA	TRBV24-1	TRBJ2-3	NA
CASSLRTQGDTEAFF	TGTGCCAGCAGCTTACGAACCCAAGGGGACACTGAAGCTTTCTTT	15	NA	TRBV5-4	TRBJ1-1	NA
CASKPDRGDTQYF	TGTGCCAGCAAACCGGACAGGGGTGATACGCAGTATTTT	13	once	TRBV6-4	TRBJ2-3	TRBD1
CASSGRQGSTDTQYF	TGTGCCAGCAGCGGCCGACAGGGATCCACAGATACGCAGTATTTT	15	NA	TRBV5-5	TRBJ2-3	TRBD1
CASSEFQGAEMRSNQPQHF	TGTGCCAGCAGTGAGTTTCAGGGGGCGGAAATGAGAAGCAATCAGCCCCAGCATTTT	19	NA	TRBV6-1	TRBJ1-5	TRBD1
CASSEWGGGRDTQYF	TGTGCCAGCAGTGAATGGGGTGGGGGCCGGGATACGCAGTATTTT	15	NA	TRBV25-1	TRBJ2-3	NA
CASSLDRGDKETQYF	TGTGCCAGCAGCTTAGACAGGGGGGACAAAGAGACCCAGTACTTC	15	once	TRBV7-2	TRBJ2-5	TRBD1
CASSQSTASGANVLTF	TGTGCCAGCAGCCAGTCCACAGCCTCTGGGGCCAACGTCCTGACTTTC	16	NA	TRBV4-2	TRBJ2-6	NA
CASSEGQGWQPQHF	TGTGCCAGCAGTGAAGGACAGGGATGGCAGCCCCAGCATTTT	14	NA	TRBV6-1	TRBJ1-5	TRBD1
CASSLDGVHNEQFF	TGTGCCAGCAGCTTAGACGGGGTTCACAATGAGCAGTTCTTC	14	NA	TRBV13	TRBJ2-1	NA
CASSFKHQETQYF	TGTGCCAGCAGTTTTAAGCACCAAGAGACCCAGTACTTC	13	NA	TRBV27	TRBJ2-5	NA
CASSSPEVAGDTQYF	TGTGCCAGCAGCTCACCCGAGGTAGCGGGAGATACGCAGTATTTT	15	NA	TRBV7-9	TRBJ2-3	TRBD2
CASSQGTANYGYTF	TGTGCCAGCAGCCAAGGGACAGCTAACTATGGCTACACCTTC	14	NA	TRBV4-2	TRBJ1-2	NA
CASSLQGAGTEAFF	TGTGCCAGCAGCCTCCAGGGGGCGGGCACTGAAGCTTTCTTT	14	once	TRBV3-1/TRBV3-2	TRBJ1-1	TRBD1
CAWSVLQGGTIYF	TGTGCCTGGAGTGTACTGCAGGGCGGCACCATATATTTT	13	once	TRBV30	TRBJ1-3	NA
CASSPDIKPNEKLFF	TGTGCCAGCAGCCCTGACATTAAGCCTAATGAAAAACTGTTTTTT	15	few	TRBV27	TRBJ1-4	NA
CASSRDTEAFF	TGTGCCAGCAGTCGGGACACTGAAGCTTTCTTT	11	NA	TRBV2	TRBJ1-1	NA
CASSLEPGGGTEAFF	TGCGCCAGCAGCTTGGAACCAGGGGGCGGAACTGAAGCTTTCTTT	15	NA	TRBV5-1	TRBJ1-1	TRBD1
CASSQNPGDEQFF	TGCGCCAGCAGCCAAAACCCCGGGGATGAGCAGTTCTTC	13	NA	TRBV5-1	TRBJ2-1	NA
CASSPWTSGGYEQYF	TGTGCCAGCAGCCCGTGGACTAGCGGGGGCTACGAGCAGTACTTC	15	NA	TRBV11-2	TRBJ2-7	TRBD2
CASSPYGGSYNEQFF	TGTGCCAGCAGCCCCTACGGGGGGTCCTACAATGAGCAGTTCTTC	15	NA	TRBV11-2	TRBJ2-1	TRBD2
CASSPRGGGSWEKLFF	TGTGCCAGCAGCCCACGGGGAGGGGGTTCTTGGGAAAAACTGTTTTTT	16	NA	TRBV27	TRBJ1-4	NA
CASSSRGGPYSGANVLTF	TGTGCCAGCAGCTCTCGTGGAGGGCCCTACTCTGGGGCCAACGTCCTGACTTTC	18	NA	TRBV11-2	TRBJ2-6	NA
CAWTSRSTGELFF	TGTGCCTGGACTAGTAGGAGCACCGGGGAGCTGTTTTTT	13	NA	TRBV30	TRBJ2-2	NA
CASSQGGGGNQPQHF	TGTGCCAGCAGCCAAGGAGGGGGCGGGAATCAGCCCCAGCATTTT	15	NA	TRBV3-1/TRBV3-2	TRBJ1-5	TRBD1
CASSFRTSGSHDTQYF	TGTGCCAGCAGTTTCCGGACTAGCGGGAGTCACGATACGCAGTATTTT	16	NA	TRBV2	TRBJ2-3	TRBD2
CASSLLQTGPDTQYF	TGTGCCAGCTCACTCCTCCAGACAGGGCCAGATACGCAGTATTTT	15	NA	TRBV18	TRBJ2-3	TRBD1
CASSIRDTGELFF	TGTGCCAGCAGTATCAGGGACACCGGGGAGCTGTTTTTT	13	few	TRBV12-3/TRBV12-4	TRBJ2-2	NA
CASSMGGGGQPQHF	TGTGCCAGCAGTATGGGGGGGGGCGGACAGCCCCAGCATTTT	14	NA	TRBV28	TRBJ1-5	NA
CASSFPARPAGEQFF	TGTGCCAGCAGCTTTCCCGCCAGGCCAGCAGGTGAGCAGTTCTTC	15	NA	TRBV5-5	TRBJ2-1	NA
CASSPGLVMNTEAFF	TGTGCCAGCTCACCAGGGCTGGTCATGAACACTGAAGCTTTCTTT	15	NA	TRBV18	TRBJ1-1	NA
CASSFGLAADTQYF	TGCGCCAGCAGCTTCGGACTAGCGGCAGATACGCAGTATTTT	14	NA	TRBV5-1	TRBJ2-3	TRBD2
CASSQWRGEQYF	TGTGCCAGCAGCCAATGGCGGGGCGAGCAGTACTTC	12	NA	TRBV3-1/TRBV3-2	TRBJ2-7	NA
CASSYRAGFGAFF	TGTGCCAGCAGTTATCGGGCAGGGTTCGGGGCTTTCTTT	13	NA	TRBV6-5	TRBJ1-1	NA
CASSQGYGRAAYYNEQFF	TGTGCCAGCAGCCAAGGATACGGGAGGGCCGCCTATTACAATGAGCAGTTCTTC	18	NA	TRBV4-2	TRBJ2-1	TRBD2
CASSFKSSGELFF	TGTGCCAGCAGCTTCAAATCTAGCGGGGAGCTGTTTTTT	13	NA	TRBV7-9	TRBJ2-2	NA
CASSRYIAGGGTDTQYF	TGCGCCAGCAGCCGTTATATAGCGGGAGGTGGCACAGATACGCAGTATTTT	17	NA	TRBV5-1	TRBJ2-3	TRBD2
CASSVLEREWNEQYF	TGTGCCAGCAGCGTCCTGGAGCGGGAGTGGAACGAGCAGTACTTC	15	NA	TRBV11-1	TRBJ2-7	TRBD2
CASSTYVGGTEAFF	TGTGCCAGCAGCACCTACGTGGGGGGCACTGAAGCTTTCTTT	14	NA	TRBV5-4	TRBJ1-1	NA
CASSYSLGSGNTIYF	TGTGCCAGCAGTTACAGTCTAGGCTCTGGAAACACCATATATTTT	15	NA	TRBV6-5	TRBJ1-3	NA
CASSPGQGGLTEAFF	TGTGCCAGCTCACCGGGACAGGGAGGTTTGACTGAAGCTTTCTTT	15	NA	TRBV18	TRBJ1-1	TRBD1
CASSLPGGPSEAFF	TGTGCCAGCAGCTTGCCAGGGGGTCCCTCTGAAGCTTTCTTT	14	NA	TRBV5-5	TRBJ1-1	TRBD1
CASSERQGVTDEQFF	TGTGCCAGCAGTGAAAGGCAGGGGGTGACAGATGAGCAGTTCTTC	15	NA	TRBV2	TRBJ2-1	TRBD1
CSVDFTGTSGYNEQFF	TGCAGCGTTGACTTCACCGGGACTAGCGGATACAATGAGCAGTTCTTC	16	NA	TRBV29-1	TRBJ2-1	TRBD2
CASSLRGNNEQFF	TGTGCCAGCAGTTTGCGGGGGAACAATGAGCAGTTCTTC	13	few	TRBV27	TRBJ2-1	TRBD2
CASSPSSVTGNTIYF	TGTGCCAGCAGCCCCTCCTCTGTTACTGGAAACACCATATATTTT	15	NA	TRBV6-5	TRBJ1-3	NA